The T cell receptor beta chain under discussion was sequenced for a study of T cell responses to AZD1222 COVID-19 vaccine. Between the trimmed V and J ends, which lost 4 bases and 2 bases, there was a span of 5 bases. The CDR3 consists of 12 residues. Per the germline V gene, CDR1 is LGHDT and CDR2 is YNNKEL (reference sequence). This clone was detected only once. No antigen is known for it. Study outcomes and limitations: Most donors were white British, females outnumbered males, and clonal diversity was possibly underestimated. CD4 TCRs associated with vaccination spanned spike, dominating at 160-218 and 743-854.

The analysis combined second doses at about 4 or about 12 weeks. Assay used: immunoSEQ multiplex PCR; TCRdb lists only in-frame clones, some missing. There are 110,000 to 150,000 clones in the sample; approximately 90% occur only once, and around 3.5% lies in the top ten. This TCR derives from an adult who received the AZD1222 COVID-19 vaccine. The chain links TRBV3-1 (or the pseudogene TRBV3-2) to TRBJ1-2; the D is unclear. Sequences were derived from peripheral blood, sampled 28 days after the second AZD1222 dose. DNA of the CDR3: TGTGCCAGCAGCCGAGAGAACTATGGCTACACCTTC. This translates into CASSRENYGYTF.